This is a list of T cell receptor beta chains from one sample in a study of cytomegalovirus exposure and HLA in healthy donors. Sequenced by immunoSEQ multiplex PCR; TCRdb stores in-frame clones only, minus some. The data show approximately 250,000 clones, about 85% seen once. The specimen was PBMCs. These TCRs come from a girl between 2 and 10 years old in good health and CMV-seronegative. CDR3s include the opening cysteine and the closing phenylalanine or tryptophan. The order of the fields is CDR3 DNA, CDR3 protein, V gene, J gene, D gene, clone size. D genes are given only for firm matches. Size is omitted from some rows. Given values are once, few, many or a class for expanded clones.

CDR3 DNA: TGTGCCAGCTCAAGCAGACAGGGGAACATTCAGTACTTC
CDR3 protein: CASSSRQGNIQYF
V gene: TRBV6-5
J gene: TRBJ2-4
D gene: TRBD1
clone size: NA

CDR3 DNA: TGCGCCAGCAGCCAGGGGGCACGGCTAGCGGGGGGAGGTGGTGAGCAGTTCTTC
CDR3 protein: CASSQGARLAGGGGEQFF
V gene: TRBV4-1
J gene: TRBJ2-1
D gene: TRBD2
clone size: once

CDR3 DNA: TGTGCCAGCAGTGTGGAGGGGGCGCCTGCGGCCTACGAGCAGTACTTC
CDR3 protein: CASSVEGAPAAYEQYF
V gene: TRBV2
J gene: TRBJ2-7
D gene: NA
clone size: once

CDR3 DNA: TGTGCCAGCAGCTCGGACTGGAGCTCCTACGAGCAGTACTTC
CDR3 protein: CASSSDWSSYEQYF
V gene: TRBV7-2
J gene: TRBJ2-7
D gene: NA
clone size: NA

CDR3 DNA: TGCGCCAGCCGGGTGAGCGGGACTAGCACAGATACGCAGTATTTT
CDR3 protein: CASRVSGTSTDTQYF
V gene: TRBV5-1
J gene: TRBJ2-3
D gene: TRBD2
clone size: NA

CDR3 DNA: TGTGCCAGCAGGGTGACCGGGAACTATGGCTACACCTTC
CDR3 protein: CASRVTGNYGYTF
V gene: TRBV6-1
J gene: TRBJ1-2
D gene: NA
clone size: NA

CDR3 DNA: TGCGCCAGCAGCCCCCTGGGTGGAGACACCGGGGAGCTGTTTTTT
CDR3 protein: CASSPLGGDTGELFF
V gene: TRBV5-1
J gene: TRBJ2-2
D gene: NA
clone size: NA

CDR3 DNA: TGTGCCAGCAGTGACAGACAAGAGACCCAGTACTTC
CDR3 protein: CASSDRQETQYF
V gene: TRBV6-5
J gene: TRBJ2-5
D gene: NA
clone size: NA

CDR3 DNA: TGTGCCAGCAGTTTTAAGACTAGCACAGATACGCAGTATTTT
CDR3 protein: CASSFKTSTDTQYF
V gene: TRBV27
J gene: TRBJ2-3
D gene: NA
clone size: NA

CDR3 DNA: TGCAGTGCCCCTACAGATACGCAGTATTTT
CDR3 protein: CSAPTDTQYF
V gene: TRBV20-1
J gene: TRBJ2-3
D gene: NA
clone size: NA

CDR3 DNA: TGTGCCAGCAGTACCGGGACAGGGAACACTGAAGCTTTCTTT
CDR3 protein: CASSTGTGNTEAFF
V gene: TRBV5-4
J gene: TRBJ1-1
D gene: TRBD1
clone size: few

CDR3 DNA: TGTGCCACCTGGAGGTATTCGGGTAACGAGCAGTACTTC
CDR3 protein: CATWRYSGNEQYF
V gene: TRBV6-1
J gene: TRBJ2-7
D gene: NA
clone size: NA

CDR3 DNA: TGTGCCAGCAGCCAAGGGGCGGGAGAGGGATACAATGAGCAGTTCTTC
CDR3 protein: CASSQGAGEGYNEQFF
V gene: TRBV4-2
J gene: TRBJ2-1
D gene: TRBD2
clone size: NA

CDR3 DNA: TGTGCCAGCAGCCTCAGCGGGAGTATGTACAATGAGCAGTTCTTC
CDR3 protein: CASSLSGSMYNEQFF
V gene: TRBV9
J gene: TRBJ2-1
D gene: TRBD2
clone size: once

CDR3 DNA: TGTGCCAGCAGTGAAGAGGCGGGCCTCATAGCCAAAAACATTCAGTACTTC
CDR3 protein: CASSEEAGLIAKNIQYF
V gene: TRBV2
J gene: TRBJ2-4
D gene: NA
clone size: NA

CDR3 DNA: TGTGCCAGCAGCTTACGAGGGAACTATGGCTACACCTTC
CDR3 protein: CASSLRGNYGYTF
V gene: TRBV7-2
J gene: TRBJ1-2
D gene: NA
clone size: NA

CDR3 DNA: TGTGCCAGCAGAACATGGACAGGGTCGATGAACACTGAAGCTTTCTTT
CDR3 protein: CASRTWTGSMNTEAFF
V gene: TRBV5-6
J gene: TRBJ1-1
D gene: TRBD1
clone size: NA

CDR3 DNA: TGTGCCAGCAGCTTTGGGACTAGCGGGAGAAGAGATACGCAGTATTTT
CDR3 protein: CASSFGTSGRRDTQYF
V gene: TRBV7-9
J gene: TRBJ2-3
D gene: TRBD2
clone size: NA

CDR3 DNA: TGTGCCAGCAGAGATACAGGGTTACGAGAGACCCAGTACTTC
CDR3 protein: CASRDTGLRETQYF
V gene: TRBV6-5
J gene: TRBJ2-5
D gene: NA
clone size: NA

CDR3 DNA: TGTGCCGGGGCCGGGACAGGGGCCTATGGCTACACCTTC
CDR3 protein: CAGAGTGAYGYTF
V gene: TRBV30
J gene: TRBJ1-2
D gene: TRBD1
clone size: NA

CDR3 DNA: TGTGCCAGCAGCTTAATACAACAGGGGGCGCTGGGCCATGGCTACACCTTC
CDR3 protein: CASSLIQQGALGHGYTF
V gene: TRBV7-9
J gene: TRBJ1-2
D gene: TRBD1
clone size: NA

CDR3 DNA: TGTGCCAGCAGACCGACTATATACGAGCAGTACTTC
CDR3 protein: CASRPTIYEQYF
V gene: TRBV6-1
J gene: TRBJ2-7
D gene: NA
clone size: NA

CDR3 DNA: TGTGCCAGCAGCCATCATTGGGGCCCCTCCTACGAGCAGTACTTC
CDR3 protein: CASSHHWGPSYEQYF
V gene: TRBV4-2
J gene: TRBJ2-7
D gene: NA
clone size: NA

CDR3 DNA: TGTGCCAGCAGCTGGAGGGGAACAGGGGGCCGTCTGAACACTGAAGCTTTCTTT
CDR3 protein: CASSWRGTGGRLNTEAFF
V gene: TRBV5-6
J gene: TRBJ1-1
D gene: TRBD1
clone size: NA

CDR3 DNA: TGTGCCAGCAGACTACTAGCGGTAAATGAGCAGTTCTTC
CDR3 protein: CASRLLAVNEQFF
V gene: TRBV6-5
J gene: TRBJ2-1
D gene: TRBD2
clone size: once

CDR3 DNA: TGCGCCAGCAGCCGGACTAGCGGGGGGGCCGTGAATGAGCAGTTCTTC
CDR3 protein: CASSRTSGGAVNEQFF
V gene: TRBV5-1
J gene: TRBJ2-1
D gene: TRBD2
clone size: NA

CDR3 DNA: TGTGCCAGTAACAGAGCTAACTATGGCTACACCTTC
CDR3 protein: CASNRANYGYTF
V gene: TRBV19
J gene: TRBJ1-2
D gene: NA
clone size: few

CDR3 DNA: TGCGCCAGCAGCGGAGATACAGGGGGCGCATTTGAAGCTTTCTTT
CDR3 protein: CASSGDTGGAFEAFF
V gene: TRBV5-1
J gene: TRBJ1-1
D gene: TRBD1
clone size: NA

CDR3 DNA: TGTGCCAGCAGCTTAGGCCCGGACACAAATCAGCCCCAGCATTTT
CDR3 protein: CASSLGPDTNQPQHF
V gene: TRBV7-9
J gene: TRBJ1-5
D gene: NA
clone size: NA

CDR3 DNA: TGTGCCAGCAGCCTAGGAGGAAGATACGAGCAGTACTTC
CDR3 protein: CASSLGGRYEQYF
V gene: TRBV5-4
J gene: TRBJ2-7
D gene: NA
clone size: NA

CDR3 DNA: TGTGCCAGCAGCTTAGCAGGACTAGCGGGAGGTCGGTACGAGCAGTACTTC
CDR3 protein: CASSLAGLAGGRYEQYF
V gene: TRBV7-2
J gene: TRBJ2-7
D gene: TRBD2
clone size: NA

CDR3 DNA: TGTGCCAGCAGCTTCCCCCTAGGAGGGGATGGCTACACCTTC
CDR3 protein: CASSFPLGGDGYTF
V gene: TRBV5-4
J gene: TRBJ1-2
D gene: NA
clone size: NA

CDR3 DNA: TGTGCCAGCAGCTTACAGAGGGGGCGAGGCTACACCTTC
CDR3 protein: CASSLQRGRGYTF
V gene: TRBV13
J gene: TRBJ1-2
D gene: TRBD1
clone size: NA

CDR3 DNA: TGTGCCAGCAGCGTTCGGGGGACAGGCCAACCCCTCGAGCAGTACTTC
CDR3 protein: CASSVRGTGQPLEQYF
V gene: TRBV7-6
J gene: TRBJ2-7
D gene: TRBD1
clone size: NA

CDR3 DNA: TGCAGCGTTGAAGGACTAGCGGGAGGGCCGGAGTTCTTC
CDR3 protein: CSVEGLAGGPEFF
V gene: TRBV29-1
J gene: TRBJ2-1
D gene: TRBD2
clone size: NA

CDR3 DNA: TGCAGCGCCGGACAGGGGAGCAATCAGCCCCAGCATTTT
CDR3 protein: CSAGQGSNQPQHF
V gene: TRBV29-1
J gene: TRBJ1-5
D gene: TRBD1
clone size: NA

CDR3 DNA: TGTGCCATCACAATAGCTAGCAACAATGAGCAGTTCTTC
CDR3 protein: CAITIASNNEQFF
V gene: TRBV10-3
J gene: TRBJ2-1
D gene: NA
clone size: NA

CDR3 DNA: TGTGCCAGCAGTGGGGCAGGGGTGGGCAATCAGCCCCAGCATTTT
CDR3 protein: CASSGAGVGNQPQHF
V gene: TRBV28
J gene: TRBJ1-5
D gene: NA
clone size: once

CDR3 DNA: TGTGCCAGCAGTTACTCCGGGACTAGCGGGAGGAGTGAGCAGTTCTTC
CDR3 protein: CASSYSGTSGRSEQFF
V gene: TRBV6-5
J gene: TRBJ2-1
D gene: TRBD2
clone size: once

CDR3 DNA: TGTGCCAGCAGCTTGGACGCAGGTCGCAATTCACCCCTCCACTTT
CDR3 protein: CASSLDAGRNSPLHF
V gene: TRBV5-6
J gene: TRBJ1-6
D gene: NA
clone size: NA

CDR3 DNA: TGTGCCAGCAGCTTGGTCCAGGGGGCCAAAGATACGCAGTATTTT
CDR3 protein: CASSLVQGAKDTQYF
V gene: TRBV5-4
J gene: TRBJ2-3
D gene: TRBD1
clone size: NA

CDR3 DNA: TGCGCCAGCAGCTTCGGGGGAGGAAGAGGAGAGACCCAGTACTTC
CDR3 protein: CASSFGGGRGETQYF
V gene: TRBV5-1
J gene: TRBJ2-5
D gene: NA
clone size: NA

CDR3 DNA: TGCGCCAGCTTGCCCCCACGGGGGGCAAAGAAGACCCAGTACTTC
CDR3 protein: CASLPPRGAKKTQYF
V gene: TRBV23-1
J gene: TRBJ2-5
D gene: NA
clone size: once

CDR3 DNA: TGTGCCAGCAGGCCCACAGGTAGCTCTGGAAACACCATATATTTT
CDR3 protein: CASRPTGSSGNTIYF
V gene: TRBV25-1
J gene: TRBJ1-3
D gene: NA
clone size: NA